This TCR beta chain originates from a study of CD8 T cells in Susac syndrome. The V segment lost 6 bases and the J segment 1 base; nucleotides outside the gene matches: 2. The germline gives CDR1 MDHEN, CDR2 SYDVKM. The CDR3 length is 15 residues. With random hexamers, roughly 0.45 to 1 ug RNA was reverse transcribed. TCRdb itself ran the immunoSEQ multiplex PCR reads through MiXCR, one entry per CDR3 protein. Of 120,000 to 150,000 distinct CDR3 sequences detected, roughly 94% appear once; the ten largest clones hold around 0.08%. The chain is built from TRBV28 and TRBJ2-7; 14 nucleotides align to TRBD2. Input material: CD4+ T cells from PBMCs. The origin of this receptor is a human donor in good health. CDR3 bases: TGTGCCAGCAGGCGGACTAGCGGGAGGTCCTACGAGCAGTACTTC. Its protein is CASRRTSGRSYEQYF.